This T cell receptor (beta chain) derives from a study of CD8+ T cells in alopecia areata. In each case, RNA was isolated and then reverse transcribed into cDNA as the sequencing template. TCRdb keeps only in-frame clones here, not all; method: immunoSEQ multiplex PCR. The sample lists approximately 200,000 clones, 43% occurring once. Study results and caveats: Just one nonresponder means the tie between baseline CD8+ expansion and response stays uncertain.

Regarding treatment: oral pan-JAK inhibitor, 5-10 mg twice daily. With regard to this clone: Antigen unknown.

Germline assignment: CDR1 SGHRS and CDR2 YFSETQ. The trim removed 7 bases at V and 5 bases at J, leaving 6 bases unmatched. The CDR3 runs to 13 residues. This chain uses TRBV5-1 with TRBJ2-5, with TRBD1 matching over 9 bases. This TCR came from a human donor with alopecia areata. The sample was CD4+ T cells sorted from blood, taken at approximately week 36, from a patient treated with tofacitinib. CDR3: CASATGGSETQYF. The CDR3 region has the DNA TGCGCCAGCGCCACAGGGGGCTCGGAGACCCAGTACTTC.